Sequencing of this TCR beta chain was carried out in a study of cytomegalovirus exposure and HLA in healthy donors. General study points: Whilst most TCR sequences proved rare, a subset of public TCRs occurred across many donors.

Comments on this clone: Its antigen remains unknown.

Losses at the gene ends were 3 bases for V and 5 bases for J; bases not matched to a gene: 13. CDR1 is SGHRS, CDR2 YFSETQ, per germline. CDR3 length: 16 residues. PCR involved 60 Vbeta and 13 Jbeta primers. TCRdb's table, derived via immunoSEQ multiplex PCR, lists solely in-frame clones and lacks some. The sample includes approximately 100,000 clones, 65% to 90% seen only once; the top ten take more than 0.95%. The clonotype comes from a young woman in good health and CMV-seronegative. Sample: PBMCs. The chain couples TRBV5-1 to TRBJ2-5, with 7 positions matching TRBD2. CDR3 region: CASSSNRLAAWETQYF. In DNA, the CDR3 is TGCGCCAGCAGCTCCAACCGACTAGCTGCGTGGGAGACCCAGTACTTC.